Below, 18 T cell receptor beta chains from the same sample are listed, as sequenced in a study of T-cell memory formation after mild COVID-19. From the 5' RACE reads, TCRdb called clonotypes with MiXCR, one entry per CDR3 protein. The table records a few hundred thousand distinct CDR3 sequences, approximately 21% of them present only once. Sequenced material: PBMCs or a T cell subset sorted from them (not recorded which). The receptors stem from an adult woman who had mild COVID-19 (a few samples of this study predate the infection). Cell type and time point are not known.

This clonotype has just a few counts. The CDR3 nucleotides are TGTGCCAGCAGCCATCAGCGGGCAAGCACAGATACGCAGTATTTT. Its translation is CASSHQRASTDTQYF. V usage is TRBV3-1 and J usage is TRBJ2-3; maybe TRBD2 (6 bases). Germline CDR1 LGHDT, CDR2 YNNKEL (reference sequence). Trimming cost V 3 bases and J 0 bases, with 10 bases left between them. The CDR3 consists of 15 residues.

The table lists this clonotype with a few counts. As DNA, the CDR3 is TGTGCCAGCTCACAACCAAGGGTAAGGGAAGATACGCAGTATTTT. Translation: CASSQPRVREDTQYF. This rearrangement joins TRBV18 to TRBJ2-3; D is uncertain. The V gene's germline CDR1 is KGHSH and CDR2 LQKENI. Trimming shortened V by 4 bases and J by 5 bases, and 16 bases separated the two germline ends. This CDR3 is 15 amino acids long.

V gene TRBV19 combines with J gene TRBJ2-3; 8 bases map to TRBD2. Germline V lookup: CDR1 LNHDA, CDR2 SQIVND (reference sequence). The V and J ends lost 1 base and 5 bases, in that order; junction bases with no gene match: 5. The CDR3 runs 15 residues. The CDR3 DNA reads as TGTGCCAGTAGTATAGCGGGGGGGCCAGGAGATACGCAGTATTTT. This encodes CASSIAGGPGDTQYF.

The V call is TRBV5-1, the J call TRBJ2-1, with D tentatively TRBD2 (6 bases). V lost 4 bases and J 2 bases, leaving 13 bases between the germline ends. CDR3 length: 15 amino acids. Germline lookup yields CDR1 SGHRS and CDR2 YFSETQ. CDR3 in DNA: TGCGCCAGCAGCCCCGGGACTGCTACCTACAATGAGCAGTTCTTC. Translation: CASSPGTATYNEQFF.

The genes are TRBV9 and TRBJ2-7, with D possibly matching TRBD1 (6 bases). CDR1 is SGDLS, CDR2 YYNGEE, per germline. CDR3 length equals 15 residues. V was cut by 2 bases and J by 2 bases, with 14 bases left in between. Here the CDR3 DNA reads TGTGCCAGCAGCGTGAACAGGGACGGAACCTACGAGCAGTACTTC. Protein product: CASSVNRDGTYEQYF.

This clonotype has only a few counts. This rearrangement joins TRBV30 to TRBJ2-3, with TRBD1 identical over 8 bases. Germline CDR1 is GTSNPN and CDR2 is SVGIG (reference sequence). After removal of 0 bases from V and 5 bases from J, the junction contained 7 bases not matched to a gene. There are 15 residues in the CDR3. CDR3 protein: CAWSVGQGARDTQYF. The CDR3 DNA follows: TGTGCCTGGAGTGTAGGGCAGGGGGCGAGAGATACGCAGTATTTT. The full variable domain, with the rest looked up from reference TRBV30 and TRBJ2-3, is SQTIHQWPATLVQPVGSPLSLECTVEGTSNPNLYWYRQAAGRGLQLLFYSVGIGQISSEVPQNLSASRPQDRQFILSSKKLLLSDSGFYLCAWSVGQGARDTQYFGPGTRLTVL.

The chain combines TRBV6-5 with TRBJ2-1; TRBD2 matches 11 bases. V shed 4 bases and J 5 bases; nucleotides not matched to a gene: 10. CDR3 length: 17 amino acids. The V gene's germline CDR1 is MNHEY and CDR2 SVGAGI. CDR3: CASSWIPGLADNNEQFF. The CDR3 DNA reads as TGTGCCAGCAGTTGGATACCGGGACTAGCGGATAACAATGAGCAGTTCTTC.

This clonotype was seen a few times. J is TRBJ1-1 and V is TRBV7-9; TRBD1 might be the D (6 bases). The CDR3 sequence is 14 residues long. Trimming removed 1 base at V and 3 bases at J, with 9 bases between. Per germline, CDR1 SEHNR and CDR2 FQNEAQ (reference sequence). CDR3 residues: CASSLDGGHTEAFF. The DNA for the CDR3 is TGTGCCAGCAGCTTAGATGGGGGCCACACTGAAGCTTTCTTT.

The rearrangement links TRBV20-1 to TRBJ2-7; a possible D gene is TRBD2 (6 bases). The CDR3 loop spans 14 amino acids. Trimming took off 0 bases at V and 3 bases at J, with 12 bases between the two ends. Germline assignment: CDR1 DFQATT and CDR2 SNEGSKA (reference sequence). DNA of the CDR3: TGCAGTGCTAGAGATGGACTAAGAGACTACGAGCAGTACTTC. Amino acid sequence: CSARDGLRDYEQYF.

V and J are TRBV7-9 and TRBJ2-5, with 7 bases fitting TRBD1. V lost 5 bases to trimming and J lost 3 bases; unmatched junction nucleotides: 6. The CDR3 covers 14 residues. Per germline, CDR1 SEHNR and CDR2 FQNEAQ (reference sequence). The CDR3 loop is CASSLRQGKETQYF. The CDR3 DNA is TGTGCCAGCAGCCTCAGACAGGGAAAAGAGACCCAGTACTTC.

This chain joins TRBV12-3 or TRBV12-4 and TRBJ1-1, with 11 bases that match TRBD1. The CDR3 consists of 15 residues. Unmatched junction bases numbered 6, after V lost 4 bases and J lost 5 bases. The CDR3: CASSSSGTGGTEAFF. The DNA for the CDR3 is TGTGCCAGCAGTTCCTCCGGGACAGGGGGTACTGAAGCTTTCTTT.

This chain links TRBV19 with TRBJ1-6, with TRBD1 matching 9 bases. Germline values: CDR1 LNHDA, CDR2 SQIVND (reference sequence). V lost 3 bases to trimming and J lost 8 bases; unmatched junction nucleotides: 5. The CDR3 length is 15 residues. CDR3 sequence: CASSMGDRGYSPLHF. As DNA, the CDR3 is TGTGCCAGTAGTATGGGCGACAGGGGGTATTCACCCCTCCACTTT.

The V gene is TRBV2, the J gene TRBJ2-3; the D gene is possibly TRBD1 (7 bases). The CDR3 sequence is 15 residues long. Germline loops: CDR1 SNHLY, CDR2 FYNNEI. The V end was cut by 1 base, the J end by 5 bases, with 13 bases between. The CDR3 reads CASSEGVQGGDTQYF. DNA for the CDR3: TGTGCCAGCAGTGAAGGAGTGCAGGGGGGAGATACGCAGTATTTT.

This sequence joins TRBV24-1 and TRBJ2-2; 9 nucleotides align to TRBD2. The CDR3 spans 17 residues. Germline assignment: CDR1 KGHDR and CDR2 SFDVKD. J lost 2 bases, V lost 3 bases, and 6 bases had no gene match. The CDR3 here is CATSDMRLADNTGELFF. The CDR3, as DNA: TGTGCCACCAGTGATATGCGACTAGCGGATAACACCGGGGAGCTGTTTTTT.

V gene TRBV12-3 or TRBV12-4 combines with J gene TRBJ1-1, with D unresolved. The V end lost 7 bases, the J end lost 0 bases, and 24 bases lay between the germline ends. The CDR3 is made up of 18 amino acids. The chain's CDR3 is CASKLDNTFSTVNTEAFF. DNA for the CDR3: TGTGCCAGCAAACTTGACAACACCTTCTCGACCGTGAACACTGAAGCTTTCTTT.

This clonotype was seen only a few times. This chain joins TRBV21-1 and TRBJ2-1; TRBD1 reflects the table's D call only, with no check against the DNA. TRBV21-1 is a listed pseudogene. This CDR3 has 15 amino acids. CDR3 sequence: CASSKEGGGYNEQFF. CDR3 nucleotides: TGTGCCAGCAGCAAAGAAGGGGGCGGTTACAATGAGCAGTTCTTC.

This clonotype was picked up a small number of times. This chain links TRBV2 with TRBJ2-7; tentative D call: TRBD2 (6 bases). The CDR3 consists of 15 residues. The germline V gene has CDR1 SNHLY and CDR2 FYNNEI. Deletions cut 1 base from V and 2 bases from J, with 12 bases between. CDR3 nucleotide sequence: TGTGCCAGCAGTGAAGTTGGGGGGATCCCCTACGAGCAGTACTTC. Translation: CASSEVGGIPYEQYF.

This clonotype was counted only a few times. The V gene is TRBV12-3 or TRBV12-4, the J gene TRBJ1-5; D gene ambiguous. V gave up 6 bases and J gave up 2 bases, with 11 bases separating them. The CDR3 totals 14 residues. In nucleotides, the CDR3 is TGTGCCAGCAGGCGGGCCGGCGGCAATCAGCCCCAGCATTTT. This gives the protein CASRRAGGNQPQHF.